These 32 T cell receptor beta chains were sequenced from one sample in a study of OX40 agonist ivuxolimab in advanced cancers. The method behind the library was the immunoSEQ multiplex PCR assay. This immuneACCESS table, as held by TCRdb, lists in-frame sequences with V and J called but not all clones. Of the missing ones, under half trace to an unresolved V gene in checked studies; the others have no known cause. The sample includes 30,000 to 45,000 clones, with approximately 78% observed a single time. The ten largest clones represent 22% of the sample. The source material was CD4+ or CD8+ T cells sorted from blood, sampled in a trial of the OX40 agonist ivuxolimab. These receptors all stem from an adult with an advanced solid tumor such as melanoma, head and neck, liver or kidney cancer.

The chain uses TRBV19 and TRBJ2-2, with TRBD1 identical over 7 bases. Losses at the gene ends were 9 bases for V and 0 bases for J; bases not matched to a gene: 4. The CDR3 extends over 14 amino acids. Germline CDR1 reads LNHDA; CDR2 reads SQIVND (reference sequence). In DNA, the CDR3 is TGTGCCAGCGGACAGGACACGAACACCGGGGAGCTGTTTTTT. This gives the protein CASGQDTNTGELFF. Full variable domain (rest looked up from reference TRBV19 and TRBJ2-2): DGGITQSPKYLFRKEGQNVTLSCEQNLNHDAMYWYRQDPGQGLRLIYYSQIVNDFQKGDIAEGYSVSREKKESFPLTVTSAQKNPTAFYLCASGQDTNTGELFFGEGSRLTVL.

By share, this clone counts as medium-sized. The rearrangement uses TRBV21-1 and TRBJ2-7; the table's D gene call, TRBD2, was not cross checked with the DNA. TRBV21-1 is flagged as a pseudogene. The CDR3 contains 11 residues. CDR3: CASSIRSQRDF. CDR3 nucleotide sequence: TGTGCCAGCAGCATTAGGTCTCAACGGGACTTC.

The V and J genes are TRBV7-8 and TRBJ1-1; no clear D. Germline-derived CDR1 and CDR2 are SGHVS and FQNEAQ. V shed 1 base and J shed 11 bases, with 17 bases lying between them. The CDR3 totals 14 residues. As DNA, the CDR3 is TGTGCCAGCAGCTTAGTTTCTGCTTCCCTCGTGGCTTTCTTT. Translating gives CASSLVSASLVAFF. The variable domain in full, with the rest retrieved from reference TRBV7-8 and TRBJ1-1, is GAGVSQSPRYKVAKRGQDVALRCDPISGHVSLFWYQQALGQGPEFLTYFQNEAQLDKSGLPSDRFFAERPEGSVSTLKIQRTQQEDSAVYLCASSLVSASLVAFFGQGTRLTVV.

V is TRBV6-5 and J is TRBJ1-5, with TRBD1 identical over 7 bases. CDR1 MNHEY and CDR2 SVGAGI come from the germline V gene. The CDR3 has 14 amino acids. V trimming: 6 bases; J trimming: 4 bases; junction bases outside the gene matches: 6. CDR3 protein: CASSRTGVNQPQHF. CDR3 nucleotides: TGTGCCAGCAGCCGTACAGGGGTTAATCAGCCCCAGCATTTT.

This chain joins TRBV6-6 and TRBJ2-3; tentatively, D is TRBD1 (6 bases). CDR1 and CDR2 (germline): MNHNY, SVGAGI (reference sequence). CDR3 length equals 14 residues. Trimming cost V 8 bases and J 1 base, with 13 bases left between them. CDR3: CASLRGSGTDTQYF. In nucleotides, the CDR3 is TGTGCCAGCCTCAGGGGAAGTGGCACAGATACGCAGTATTTT.

This clone is categorized as medium-sized. The CDR3 loop reads CASSLGLNYGYTF. The CDR3 nucleotides read TGTGCCAGCAGCCTGGGACTGAACTATGGCTACACCTTC. The chain has TRBV11-2 and TRBJ1-2, with D possibly being TRBD1 (5 bases). The germline V and J ends were trimmed by 5 bases and 2 bases, with 9 bases remaining between them. Per the germline V gene, CDR1 is SGHAT and CDR2 is FQNNGV. The CDR3 length is 13 residues.

The rearrangement links TRBV2 to TRBJ2-3; 8 bases are shared with TRBD1. V lost 6 bases, J lost 1 base, and 6 bases stayed unmatched. Per germline, CDR1 SNHLY and CDR2 FYNNEI. The CDR3 consists of 15 residues. The CDR3: CASRRTTGGTDTQYF. The DNA of the CDR3 is TGTGCCAGCAGAAGAACGACAGGGGGCACAGATACGCAGTATTTT.

This chain joins TRBV14 and TRBJ2-5, with a weak D call TRBD2 (6 bases). Looked up from germline, CDR1 is SGHDN and CDR2 is FVKESK. V was pared by 1 base and J by 11 bases, with 20 bases between. This CDR3 comprises 15 residues. The CDR3 is CASSQGLARSFVQYF. The CDR3 DNA reads TGTGCCAGCAGCCAAGGGCTAGCGAGGTCTTTCGTGCAGTACTTC.

This chain connects TRBV10-3 to TRBJ1-1, with no clear D. Germline CDR1 is ENHRY and CDR2 is SYGVKD. This CDR3 spans 12 amino acids. V was trimmed by 2 bases and J by 11 bases, leaving 12 bases between them. DNA for the CDR3: TGTGCCATCAGTGAGACCGGAGAGTGGGCTTTCTTT. The encoded protein is CAISETGEWAFF.

J is TRBJ2-1 and V is TRBV29-1; TRBD2 matches at 7 bases. This CDR3 spans 14 amino acids. CDR1 is SQVTM and CDR2 is ANQGSEA in the germline V gene. The V and J ends lost 6 bases and 3 bases, in that order; junction bases with no gene match: 8. This CDR3 is CSVKTSEYYNEQFF. The CDR3, as DNA: TGCAGCGTAAAAACTAGCGAATACTACAATGAGCAGTTCTTC.

This sequence joins TRBV7-9 and TRBJ1-6, with D possibly matching TRBD1 (5 bases). V was trimmed by 5 bases and J by 9 bases, leaving 11 bases between them. Germline CDR1 reads SEHNR; CDR2 reads FQNEAQ (reference sequence). The CDR3 sequence is 13 residues long. The CDR3 sequence is CASSPGLASPLHF. The DNA of the CDR3 is TGTGCCAGCAGCCCAGGGCTCGCTTCACCCCTCCACTTT.

This chain joins TRBV18 and TRBJ2-6, with D possibly TRBD1 on 6 matching bases. This CDR3 is built from 17 residues. The germline V and J ends were trimmed by 4 bases and 2 bases, with 15 bases remaining between them. Germline-derived CDR1 and CDR2 are KGHSH and LQKENI. This CDR3 reads CASSRDTASAGANVLTF. The CDR3 nucleotides read TGTGCCAGCTCACGGGACACTGCCTCGGCTGGGGCCAACGTCCTGACTTTC. Complete variable domain (other parts from reference TRBV18 and TRBJ2-6): NAGVMQNPRHLVRRRGQEARLRCSPMKGHSHVYWYRQLPEEGLKFMVYLQKENIIDESGMPKERFSAEFPKEGPSILRIQQVVRGDSAAYFCASSRDTASAGANVLTFGAGSRLTVL.

This rearrangement joins TRBV5-1 to TRBJ2-3; 9 bases map to TRBD2. Germline V lookup: CDR1 SGHRS, CDR2 YFSETQ. CDR3 size: 16 residues. V was pared by 4 bases and J by 5 bases, with 11 bases of the junction left unmatched. The CDR3 sequence: CASSPRAGGPLDTQYF. CDR3 bases: TGCGCCAGCAGCCCCAGGGCGGGGGGGCCCTTAGATACGCAGTATTTT.

J is TRBJ1-2 and V is TRBV13; D unresolved. V was clipped by 0 bases and J by 4 bases, with 3 bases between them. Germline loops: CDR1 PRHDT, CDR2 FYEKMQ (reference sequence). The CDR3 has 12 amino acids. The CDR3 reads CASSLGRYGYTF. The CDR3 DNA follows: TGTGCCAGCAGCTTAGGCCGCTATGGCTACACCTTC. Filled out from reference TRBV13 and TRBJ1-2, the complete variable domain reads AAGVIQSPRHLIKEKRETATLKCYPIPRHDTVYWYQQGPGQDPQFLISFYEKMQSDKGSIPDRFSAQQFSDYHSELNMSSLELGDSALYFCASSLGRYGYTFGSGTRLTVV.

In the case of this clone: A single base is all that separates this from a far larger clone, so a read error is likely. The chain links TRBV6-5 to TRBJ1-1, with TRBD1 matching over 7 bases. The length of the CDR3 is 13 residues. Per germline, CDR1 MNHEY and CDR2 SVGAGI. The CDR3 region has the DNA TGTGCCAGCAACCGACAGGGTAGCACTGAAGTTTTCTTT. Its translation is CASNRQGSTEVFF.

This chain joins TRBV5-6 and TRBJ2-1; D may be TRBD1 (6 bases). The ends were cut back, 2 bases at V and 7 bases at J, with 16 bases in the middle. CDR3 length equals 15 residues. CDR1 is SGHDT, CDR2 YYEEEE, per germline. The CDR3 loop is CASSFPRTAGNEQFF. The CDR3 DNA follows: TGTGCCAGCAGCTTTCCGCGGACAGCAGGAAATGAGCAGTTCTTC.

The gene calls are TRBV11-2 and TRBJ2-2; D is possibly TRBD1 (5 bases). The CDR3 has 12 residues. The germline V gene encodes CDR1 SGHAT and CDR2 FQNNGV. V was pared by 10 bases and J by 4 bases, with 10 bases between. In DNA form, the CDR3 reads TGTGCCATCCAGGGTGGCACCGGGGAGCTGTTTTTT. This translates into CAIQGGTGELFF.

The chain joins TRBV28 to TRBJ2-1, with a weak D call TRBD2 (5 bases). V was clipped by 5 bases and J by 7 bases, with 15 bases between them. This CDR3 comprises 14 residues. Germline-derived CDR1 and CDR2 are MDHEN and SYDVKM. CDR3 in DNA: TGTGCCAGCAGTGAACCGGGTTCGGGGAATGAGCAGTTCTTC. This sequence encodes CASSEPGSGNEQFF. Together with reference TRBV28 and TRBJ2-1, the CDR3 gives the full variable domain: DVKVTQSSRYLVKRTGEKVFLECVQDMDHENMFWYRQDPGLGLRLIYFSYDVKMKEKGDIPEGYSVSREKKERFSLILESASTNQTSMYLCASSEPGSGNEQFFGPGTRLTVL.

The chain employs TRBV6-5 and TRBJ1-2; a weak D match, TRBD1 (5 bases). Trimming removed 4 bases at V and 2 bases at J, with 14 bases between. The CDR3 contains 15 residues. The germline V gene encodes CDR1 MNHEY and CDR2 SVGAGI. The CDR3 nucleotides are TGTGCCAGCAGTTTTTGGGGCGCGGCAAACTATGGCTACACCTTC. Translation: CASSFWGAANYGYTF.

This chain links TRBV20-1 with TRBJ2-1; no reliable D call. This CDR3 comprises 11 residues. The ends were cut back, 4 bases at V and 8 bases at J, with 9 bases in the middle. Germline V CDR1 and CDR2: DFQATT, SNEGSKA (reference sequence). The CDR3 here is CSANGVDEQFF. In DNA, the CDR3 is TGCAGTGCTAACGGCGTCGATGAGCAGTTCTTC.

In its sample, this clone was seen once. V and J are TRBV4-2 and TRBJ2-7, with D maybe TRBD2 (6 bases). Trimming left V 1 base short and J 3 bases short, with 13 bases between. The CDR3 covers 15 residues. Germline V CDR1 and CDR2: LGHNA, YNFKEQ. CDR3 sequence reads: CASSQAGTGDYEQYF. The CDR3 DNA sequence: TGTGCCAGCAGCCAAGCCGGGACTGGGGACTACGAGCAGTACTTC.

The V and J genes are TRBV29-1 and TRBJ2-5, with D possibly TRBD2 on 6 matching bases. The CDR3 sequence is 13 residues long. The germline V gene has CDR1 SQVTM and CDR2 ANQGSEA. V was shortened by 4 bases and J by 5 bases, with 14 bases between the two germline ends. For the CDR3, the DNA is TGCAGCGTTGTATGGGCTGGGGGGGAGACCCAGTACTTC. Amino acid sequence: CSVVWAGGETQYF.

The J gene is TRBJ1-5, the V gene TRBV6-1; perhaps TRBD1 as D (5 bases). The CDR3 is 13 amino acids. Trimming shortened V by 7 bases and J by 4 bases, and 11 bases separated the two germline ends. Germline V CDR1 and CDR2: MNHNS, SASEGT. The CDR3 region is CASMWGRNQPQHF. DNA for the CDR3: TGTGCCAGCATGTGGGGGAGGAATCAGCCCCAGCATTTT.

CDR3 DNA sequence: TGTGCCAGCAGTCAGTGGATTGGCTACACCTTC. Translating it yields CASSQWIGYTF. V and J are TRBV28 and TRBJ1-2; unclear D gene. The CDR3 sequence is 11 residues long. Germline V lookup: CDR1 MDHEN, CDR2 SYDVKM. With 5 bases removed from V and 7 bases from J, the gap between germline ends came to 8 bases.

The chain employs TRBV21-1 and TRBJ2-2; TRBD2 was called by the table and not checked on the DNA. TRBV21-1 constitutes a pseudogene. CDR3 length: 16 amino acids. In nucleotides, the CDR3 is TGTGCCAGCAGCCACCAAAGCGGACCGAACACCGGGGAGCTGTTTTTT. Translation gives CASSHQSGPNTGELFF.

The J gene is TRBJ2-3, the V gene TRBV28, with TRBD2 matching 9 bases. V gave up 8 bases and J gave up 8 bases; unmatched junction bases: 8. The CDR3 totals 13 residues. The V gene's germline CDR1 is MDHEN and CDR2 SYDVKM. The CDR3 region is CASQVAGVPTQYF. As DNA, the CDR3 is TGTGCCAGCCAAGTAGCGGGGGTCCCTACGCAGTATTTT.

The rearrangement uses TRBV6-5 and TRBJ1-1; 9 positions match TRBD1. CDR1 is MNHEY, CDR2 SVGAGI, per germline. After removal of 6 bases from V and 4 bases from J, the junction contained 9 bases not matched to a gene. This CDR3 region has 15 residues. CDR3 protein: CASSRSGTGTTEAFF. The CDR3 DNA follows: TGTGCCAGCAGCAGATCCGGGACAGGGACCACTGAAGCTTTCTTT.

The chain employs TRBV5-4 and TRBJ2-3; tentative D call: TRBD2 (6 bases). The CDR3 has 15 residues. Germline V gives CDR1 SGHNT, CDR2 YYREEE (reference sequence). V gave up 1 base and J gave up 0 bases, with 9 bases separating them. As DNA, the CDR3 is TGTGCCAGCAGCTTGATTAGCGGCAGCACAGATACGCAGTATTTT. Its translation: CASSLISGSTDTQYF.

This clone was seen more than once but under ten times. The rearrangement uses TRBV7-2 and TRBJ1-6; maybe TRBD1 (5 bases). CDR1 is SGHTA, CDR2 FQGNSA, per germline. The CDR3 loop spans 14 amino acids. V lost 3 bases, J lost 9 bases, and 12 bases lay in between. CDR3 amino acids: CASSFGGEGSPLHF. The CDR3 nucleotides are TGTGCCAGCAGCTTCGGGGGAGAAGGTTCACCCCTCCACTTT.

The chain employs TRBV28 and TRBJ1-4; tentatively, D is TRBD1 (5 bases). The germline V gene has CDR1 MDHEN and CDR2 SYDVKM. Trimming took 11 bases from V and 7 from J, leaving 14 bases between them. The CDR3 totals 12 residues. The CDR3 nucleotides are TGTGCCTCCCGGACGGGGGGTGAAAAACTGTTTTTT. It yields the protein CASRTGGEKLFF.

The gene calls are TRBV4-1 and TRBJ2-3, with D uncertain. Germline V lookup: CDR1 MGHRA, CDR2 YSYEKL. V was clipped by 0 bases and J by 10 bases, with 14 bases between them. The CDR3 has 14 residues. The CDR3 sequence is CASSQDSGGQPQYF. The CDR3 bases are TGCGCCAGCAGCCAAGATTCGGGTGGCCAGCCGCAGTATTTT.

The chain uses TRBV2 and TRBJ2-7; D is undetermined. This CDR3 spans 13 amino acids. V lost 7 bases and J 2 bases, leaving 12 bases between the germline ends. Germline values: CDR1 SNHLY, CDR2 FYNNEI. CDR3 sequence (DNA): TGTGCCAGCACTGACGCGGAGACCTACGAGCAGTACTTC. Its translation: CASTDAETYEQYF.